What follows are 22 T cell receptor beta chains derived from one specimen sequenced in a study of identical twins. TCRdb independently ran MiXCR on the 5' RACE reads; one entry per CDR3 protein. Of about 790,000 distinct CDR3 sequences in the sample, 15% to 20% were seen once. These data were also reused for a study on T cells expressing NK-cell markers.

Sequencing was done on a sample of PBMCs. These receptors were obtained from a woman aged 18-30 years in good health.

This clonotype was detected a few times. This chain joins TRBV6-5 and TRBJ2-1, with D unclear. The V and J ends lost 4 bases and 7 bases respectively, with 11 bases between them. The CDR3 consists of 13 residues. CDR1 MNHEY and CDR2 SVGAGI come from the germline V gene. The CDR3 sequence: CASSFEEANEQFF. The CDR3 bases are TGTGCCAGCAGTTTCGAAGAAGCGAATGAGCAGTTCTTC.

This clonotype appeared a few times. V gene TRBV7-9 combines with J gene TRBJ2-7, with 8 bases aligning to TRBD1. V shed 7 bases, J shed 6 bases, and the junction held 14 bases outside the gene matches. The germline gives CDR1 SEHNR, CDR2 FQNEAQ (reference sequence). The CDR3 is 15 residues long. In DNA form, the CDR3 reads TGTGCCAGCACCCCATCAGGGGGCGGATTTAGCGAGCAGTACTTC. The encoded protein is CASTPSGGGFSEQYF.

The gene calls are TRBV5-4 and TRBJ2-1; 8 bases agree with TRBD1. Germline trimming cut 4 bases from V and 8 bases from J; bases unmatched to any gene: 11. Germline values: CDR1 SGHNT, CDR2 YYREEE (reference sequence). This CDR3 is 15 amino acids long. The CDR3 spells CASSPTTDRGDEQFF. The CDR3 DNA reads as TGTGCCAGCAGCCCGACGACAGACAGGGGCGATGAGCAGTTCTTC.

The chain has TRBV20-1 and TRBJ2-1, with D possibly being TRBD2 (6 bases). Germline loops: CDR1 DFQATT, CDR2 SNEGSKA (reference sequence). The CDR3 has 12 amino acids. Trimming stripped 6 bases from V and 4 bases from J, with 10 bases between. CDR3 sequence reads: CSAMRDYNEQFF. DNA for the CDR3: TGCAGTGCCATGCGGGATTACAATGAGCAGTTCTTC.

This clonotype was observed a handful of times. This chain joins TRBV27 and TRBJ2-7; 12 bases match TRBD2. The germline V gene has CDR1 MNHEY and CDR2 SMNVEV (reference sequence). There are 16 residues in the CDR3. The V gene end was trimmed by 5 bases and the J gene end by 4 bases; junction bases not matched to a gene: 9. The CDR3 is CASSQNRLAGAYEQYF. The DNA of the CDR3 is TGTGCCAGCAGTCAAAACCGACTAGCGGGAGCTTACGAGCAGTACTTC.

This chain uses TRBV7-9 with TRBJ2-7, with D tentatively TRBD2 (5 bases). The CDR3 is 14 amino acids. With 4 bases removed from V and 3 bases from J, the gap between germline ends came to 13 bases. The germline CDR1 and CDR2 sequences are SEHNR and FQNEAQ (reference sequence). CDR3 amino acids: CASSSSLGVYEQYF. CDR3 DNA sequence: TGTGCCAGCAGCTCCTCACTCGGGGTCTACGAGCAGTACTTC.

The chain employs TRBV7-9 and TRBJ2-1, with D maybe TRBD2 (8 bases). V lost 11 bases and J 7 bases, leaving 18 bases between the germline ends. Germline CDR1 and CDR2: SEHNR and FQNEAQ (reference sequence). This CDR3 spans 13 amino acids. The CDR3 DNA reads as TGTGCCGGCCAGGGGGTAGCGGGAAATGAGCAGTTCTTC. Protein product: CAGQGVAGNEQFF.

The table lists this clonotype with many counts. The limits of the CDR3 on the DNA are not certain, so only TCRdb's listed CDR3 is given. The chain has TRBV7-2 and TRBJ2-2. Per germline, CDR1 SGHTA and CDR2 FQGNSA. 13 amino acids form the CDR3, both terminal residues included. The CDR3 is CASSFLWTGELFF.

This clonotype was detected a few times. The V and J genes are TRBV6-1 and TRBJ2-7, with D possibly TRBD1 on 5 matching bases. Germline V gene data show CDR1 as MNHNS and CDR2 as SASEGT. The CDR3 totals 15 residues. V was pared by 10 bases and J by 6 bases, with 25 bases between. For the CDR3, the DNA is TGTGCCACCAAACCCCCGACACGCCAGGGATCCGAGCAGTACTTC. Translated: CATKPPTRQGSEQYF.

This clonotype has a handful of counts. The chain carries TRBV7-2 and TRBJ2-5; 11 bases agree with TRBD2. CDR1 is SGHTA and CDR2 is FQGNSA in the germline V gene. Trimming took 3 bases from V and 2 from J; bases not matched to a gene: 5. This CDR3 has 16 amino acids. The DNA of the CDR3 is TGTGCCAGCAGCTTCAAGGGGACTAGCGGACAAGAGACCCAGTACTTC. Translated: CASSFKGTSGQETQYF.

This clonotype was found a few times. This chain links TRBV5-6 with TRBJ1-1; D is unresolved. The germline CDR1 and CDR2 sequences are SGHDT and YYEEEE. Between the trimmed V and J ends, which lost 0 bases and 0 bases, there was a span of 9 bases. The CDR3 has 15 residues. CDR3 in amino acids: CASSLVSRLNTEAFF. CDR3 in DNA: TGTGCCAGCAGCTTGGTGAGCAGATTGAACACTGAAGCTTTCTTT.

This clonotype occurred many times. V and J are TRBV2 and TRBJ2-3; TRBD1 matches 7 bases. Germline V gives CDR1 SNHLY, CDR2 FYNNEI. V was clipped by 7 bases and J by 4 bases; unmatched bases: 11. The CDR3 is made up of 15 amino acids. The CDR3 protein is CASNGDRVRADTQYF. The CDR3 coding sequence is TGTGCCAGCAACGGAGACAGGGTTCGGGCAGATACGCAGTATTTT.

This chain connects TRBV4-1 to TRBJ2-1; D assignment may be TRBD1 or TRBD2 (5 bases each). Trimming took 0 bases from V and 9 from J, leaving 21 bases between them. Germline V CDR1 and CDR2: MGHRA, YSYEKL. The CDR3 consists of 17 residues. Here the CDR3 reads CASSQDRKLVRGTEQFF. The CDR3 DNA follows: TGCGCCAGCAGCCAAGATCGAAAACTAGTTAGGGGCACTGAGCAGTTCTTC.

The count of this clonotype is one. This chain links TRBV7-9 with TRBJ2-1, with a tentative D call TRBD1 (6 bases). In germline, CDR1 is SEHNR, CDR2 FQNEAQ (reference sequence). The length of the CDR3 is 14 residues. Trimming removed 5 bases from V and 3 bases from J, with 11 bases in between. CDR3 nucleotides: TGTGCCAGCAGCCCCGAGGACAGCTACAATGAGCAGTTCTTC. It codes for CASSPEDSYNEQFF.

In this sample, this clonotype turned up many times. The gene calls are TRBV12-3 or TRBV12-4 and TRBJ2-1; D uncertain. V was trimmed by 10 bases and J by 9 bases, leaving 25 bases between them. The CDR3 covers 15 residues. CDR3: CATSGGMRLLGEQFF. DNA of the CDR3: TGTGCCACCTCTGGCGGAATGAGACTCCTCGGTGAGCAGTTCTTC.

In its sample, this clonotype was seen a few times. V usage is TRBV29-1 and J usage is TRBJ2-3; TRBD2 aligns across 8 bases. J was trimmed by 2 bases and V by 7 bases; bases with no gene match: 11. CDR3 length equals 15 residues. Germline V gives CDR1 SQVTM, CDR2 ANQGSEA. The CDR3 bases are TGCAGCGCAGCCGGCGGGGGGCCTAACACAGATACGCAGTATTTT. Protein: CSAAGGGPNTDTQYF.

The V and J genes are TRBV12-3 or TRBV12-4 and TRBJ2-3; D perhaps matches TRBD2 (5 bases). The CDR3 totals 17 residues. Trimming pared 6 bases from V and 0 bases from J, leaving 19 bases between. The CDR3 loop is CASSPDRGLISTDTQYF. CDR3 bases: TGTGCCAGCAGCCCGGACCGCGGGCTGATTAGCACAGATACGCAGTATTTT.

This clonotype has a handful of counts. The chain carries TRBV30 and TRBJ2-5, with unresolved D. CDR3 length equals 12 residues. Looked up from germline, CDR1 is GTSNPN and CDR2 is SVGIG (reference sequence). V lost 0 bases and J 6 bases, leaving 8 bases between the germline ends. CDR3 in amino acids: CAWSVPPKTQYF. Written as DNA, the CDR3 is TGTGCCTGGAGTGTACCCCCGAAGACCCAGTACTTC.

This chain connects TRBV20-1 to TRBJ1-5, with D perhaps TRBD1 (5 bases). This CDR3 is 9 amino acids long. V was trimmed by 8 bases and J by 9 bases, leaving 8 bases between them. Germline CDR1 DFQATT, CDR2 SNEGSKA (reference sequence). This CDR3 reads CSSGRPQHF. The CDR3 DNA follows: TGCAGTTCAGGGAGGCCCCAGCATTTT.

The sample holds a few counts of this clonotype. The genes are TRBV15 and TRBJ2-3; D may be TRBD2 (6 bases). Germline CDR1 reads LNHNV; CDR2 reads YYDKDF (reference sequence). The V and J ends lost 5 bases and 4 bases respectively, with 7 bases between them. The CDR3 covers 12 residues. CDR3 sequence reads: CATSPGADTQYF. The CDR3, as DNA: TGTGCCACCAGCCCGGGGGCAGATACGCAGTATTTT.

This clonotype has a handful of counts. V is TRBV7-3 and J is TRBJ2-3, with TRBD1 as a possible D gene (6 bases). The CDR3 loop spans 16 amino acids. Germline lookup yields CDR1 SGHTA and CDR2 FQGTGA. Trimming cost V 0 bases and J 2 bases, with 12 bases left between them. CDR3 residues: CASSLTSGALTDTQYF. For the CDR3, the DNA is TGTGCCAGCAGCTTAACGTCAGGGGCGCTCACAGATACGCAGTATTTT.

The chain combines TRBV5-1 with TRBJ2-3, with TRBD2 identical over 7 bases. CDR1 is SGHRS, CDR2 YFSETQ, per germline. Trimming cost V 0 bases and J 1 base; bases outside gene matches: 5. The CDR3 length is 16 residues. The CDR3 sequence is CASSLVRGGRTDTQYF. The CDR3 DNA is TGCGCCAGCAGCTTGGTTCGCGGGGGACGCACAGATACGCAGTATTTT.